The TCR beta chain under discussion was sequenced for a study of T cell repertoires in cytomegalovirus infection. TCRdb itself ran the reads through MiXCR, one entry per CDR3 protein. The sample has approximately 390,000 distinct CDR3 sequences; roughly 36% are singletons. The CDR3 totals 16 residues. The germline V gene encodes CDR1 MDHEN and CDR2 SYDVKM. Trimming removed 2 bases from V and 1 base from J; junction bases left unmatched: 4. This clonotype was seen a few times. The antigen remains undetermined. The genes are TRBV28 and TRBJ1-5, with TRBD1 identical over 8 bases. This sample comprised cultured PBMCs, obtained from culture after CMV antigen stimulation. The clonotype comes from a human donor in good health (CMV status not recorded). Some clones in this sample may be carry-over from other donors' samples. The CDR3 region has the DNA TGTGCCAGCAGTTTAAGGACAGGGAAAAGCAATCAGCCCCAGCATTTT. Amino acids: CASSLRTGKSNQPQHF.